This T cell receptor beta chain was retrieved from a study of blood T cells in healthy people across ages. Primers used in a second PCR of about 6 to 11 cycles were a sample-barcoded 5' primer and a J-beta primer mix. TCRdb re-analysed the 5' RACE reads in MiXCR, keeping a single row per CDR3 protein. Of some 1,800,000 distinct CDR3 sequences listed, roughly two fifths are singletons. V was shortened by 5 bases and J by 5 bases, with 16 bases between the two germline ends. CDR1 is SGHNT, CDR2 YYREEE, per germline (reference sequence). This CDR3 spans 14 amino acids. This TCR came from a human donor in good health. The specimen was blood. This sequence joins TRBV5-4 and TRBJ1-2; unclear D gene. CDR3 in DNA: TGTGCCAGCAGTCCTCCAAGGGCTGAGTATGGCTACACCTTC. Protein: CASSPPRAEYGYTF. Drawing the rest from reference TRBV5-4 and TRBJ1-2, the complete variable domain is ETGVTQSPTHLIKTRGQQVTLRCSSQSGHNTVSWYQQALGQGPQFIFQYYREEENGRGNFPPRFSGLQFPNYSSELNVNALELDDSALYLCASSPPRAEYGYTFGSGTRLTVV.